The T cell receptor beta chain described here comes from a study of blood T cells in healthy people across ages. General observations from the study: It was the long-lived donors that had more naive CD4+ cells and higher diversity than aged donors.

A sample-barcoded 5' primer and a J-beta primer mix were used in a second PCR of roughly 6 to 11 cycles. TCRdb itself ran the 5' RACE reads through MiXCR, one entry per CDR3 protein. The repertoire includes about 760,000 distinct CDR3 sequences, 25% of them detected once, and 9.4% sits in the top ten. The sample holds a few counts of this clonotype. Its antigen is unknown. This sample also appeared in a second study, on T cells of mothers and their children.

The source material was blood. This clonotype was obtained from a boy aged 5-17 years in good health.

CDR3 sequence: CASSQPTGSSYEQYF. DNA of the CDR3: TGCGCCAGCAGCCAGCCGACAGGGTCCTCCTACGAGCAGTACTTC. The chain employs TRBV5-1 and TRBJ2-7; 7 bases map to TRBD1. This CDR3 spans 15 amino acids. V shed 4 bases and J 0 bases; nucleotides not matched to a gene: 7. Germline V gives CDR1 SGHRS, CDR2 YFSETQ.